This T cell receptor beta chain comes out of a study of shared clonotypes between healthy human individuals. Sequencing was performed with immunoSEQ multiplex PCR; in TCRdb, only in-frame clones are kept and a portion is missing. The table shows around 1.1 million clones, with around three quarters occurring only once. V was cut by 4 bases and J by 3 bases, with 14 bases left in between. The CDR3 contains 15 residues. The germline CDR1 and CDR2 sequences are SGHNT and YYREEE (reference sequence). This receptor was identified in a man aged 18 to 35 in good health. Some clones in this sample may be carry-over from other donors' samples. The sequenced material came from memory CD4+ T cells from PBMCs. Subset of the sample: CD45RA-negative fraction. The chain has TRBV5-4 and TRBJ1-5, with D unclear. CDR3 protein: CASSADSRPNQPQHF. The DNA for the CDR3 is TGTGCCAGCAGCGCGGACTCCCGGCCCAATCAGCCCCAGCATTTT.